This T cell receptor beta chain is from a study of regulatory T cells in long-lasting Graves disease. Study overall: Graves' patients, newly diagnosed, had taken antithyroid drugs under 3 months.

Time point specified: newly diagnosed GD, antithyroid drugs for less than 3 months. PBMC RNA was the source of the TCR library. Graves' disease diagnosis followed American Thyroid Association guidelines. Germline CDR1 SGHRS, CDR2 YFSETQ. The CDR3 has 15 residues. V shed 0 bases and J shed 5 bases, with 14 bases lying between them. Building the TCR beta libraries relied on iRepertoire HTBI primers, and CDR3 regions underwent Arm-PCR. One entry per CDR3 protein, called by TCRdb with MiXCR from the multiplex PCR reads. The data show about 610,000 distinct CDR3 sequences, with 16% seen just once and around 13% held by the top ten. This sample was also put to use in a study of T cells in Graves' hyperthyroidism and ophthalmopathy. This second study notes: A median around 5.9 months before onset, the model predicted ophthalmopathy.

Sequenced here: peripheral blood mononuclear cells (PBMCs), sampled at new diagnosis, from a patient treated with antithyroid drugs. The source is a man between 18 and 29 years old with Graves disease. This chain connects TRBV5-1 to TRBJ2-5, with a tentative D call TRBD2 (5 bases). Here the CDR3 DNA reads TGCGCCAGCAGCTTGGGGGCAGCGGTCGGGGAGACCCAGTACTTC. This codes for CASSLGAAVGETQYF.